This TCR beta chain was recorded in a study of long-term antiretroviral therapy in people with HIV. Study details: The 2015 immediate-ART recommendation was preceded by the earliest samples by about a decade.

General observations from the study: Repertoires looked antigen-experienced, with only a slight naive shift after ART. Across all time points, the repertoire was dominated by clones that expanded before ART.

Each donor provided at least one pre-ART PBMC sample and at least two post-ART PBMC samples. As regards this clone: Its antigen is currently unknown.

V gave up 5 bases and J gave up 0 bases, with 14 bases separating them. Germline V gene lookup returns CDR1 LNHNV and CDR2 YYDKDF (reference sequence). The CDR3 totals 15 residues. Investigators performed immunoSEQ version v3.0 at survey level. Measured with immunoSEQ multiplex PCR; TCRdb has only the in-frame clones, and not every one. In the table there are 15,000 to 20,000 clones, more than 85% of which are singletons. The V and J genes are TRBV15 and TRBJ2-7; D may match TRBD1 or TRBD2 (5 bases each). This receptor was taken from a man aged 55 to 70 with HIV. The sequences come from unsorted PBMCs, collected 0.3 years after starting antiretroviral therapy. CDR3 sequence: CATSPGTASSYEQYF. In DNA form, the CDR3 reads TGTGCCACCAGCCCTGGGACGGCGAGCTCCTACGAGCAGTACTTC.